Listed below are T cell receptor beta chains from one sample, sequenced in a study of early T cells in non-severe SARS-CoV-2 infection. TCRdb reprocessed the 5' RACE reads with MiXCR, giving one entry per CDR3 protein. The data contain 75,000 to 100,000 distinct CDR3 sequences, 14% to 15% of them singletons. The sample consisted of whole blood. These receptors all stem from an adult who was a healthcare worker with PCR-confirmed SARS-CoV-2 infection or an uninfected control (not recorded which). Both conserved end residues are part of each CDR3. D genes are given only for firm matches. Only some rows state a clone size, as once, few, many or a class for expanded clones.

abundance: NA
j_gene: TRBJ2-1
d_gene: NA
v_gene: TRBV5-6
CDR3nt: TGTGCCAGCAGCTTGAGTATCCAGGACACCCATGAGCAGTTCTTC
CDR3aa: CASSLSIQDTHEQFF

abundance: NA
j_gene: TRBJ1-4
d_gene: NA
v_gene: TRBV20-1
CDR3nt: TGCAGTGCTAGAGATCCACAGGCCGCTGAAAAACTGTTTTTT
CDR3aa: CSARDPQAAEKLFF

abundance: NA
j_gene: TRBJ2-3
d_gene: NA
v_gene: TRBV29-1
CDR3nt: TGCAGCGTTGAAGGGGCCCCAGATACGCAGTATTTT
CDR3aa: CSVEGAPDTQYF

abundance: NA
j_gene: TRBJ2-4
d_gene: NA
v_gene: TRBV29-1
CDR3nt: TGCAGCGTTTGGGGCTCTAGAAACATTCAGTACTTC
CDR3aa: CSVWGSRNIQYF

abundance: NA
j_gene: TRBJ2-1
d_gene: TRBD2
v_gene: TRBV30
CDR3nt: TGTGCCTGGAGCGGACTAGCCTGGGGCAATGGGCAGTTCTTC
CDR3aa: CAWSGLAWGNGQFF

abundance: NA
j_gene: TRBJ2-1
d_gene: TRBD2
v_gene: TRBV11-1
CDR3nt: TGTGCCAGCAGCTTAGTTTCGGCGGGAGGGAATGAGCAGTTCTTC
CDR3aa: CASSLVSAGGNEQFF

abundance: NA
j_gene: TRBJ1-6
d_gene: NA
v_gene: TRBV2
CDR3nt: TGTGCCGGAGAATCGGGGTACGATAATTCACCCCTCCACTTT
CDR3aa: CAGESGYDNSPLHF

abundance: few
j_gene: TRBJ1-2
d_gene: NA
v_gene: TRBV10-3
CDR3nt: TGTGCCATCAGTGAGTCGGTCAAGGGGGATGGCTACACCTTC
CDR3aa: CAISESVKGDGYTF

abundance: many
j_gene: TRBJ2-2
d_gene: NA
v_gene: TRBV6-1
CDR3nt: TGTGCCAGCTCTACCACTCTGGTCATCGGGGAGCTGTTTTTT
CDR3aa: CASSTTLVIGELFF

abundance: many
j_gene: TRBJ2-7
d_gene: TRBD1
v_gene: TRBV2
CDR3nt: TGTGCCAGCACGTTTCCGGGACAGGGATCGAGCGAGCAGTACTTC
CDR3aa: CASTFPGQGSSEQYF

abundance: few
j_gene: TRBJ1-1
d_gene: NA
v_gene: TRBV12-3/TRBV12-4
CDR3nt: TGTGCCAGCAGTTTTAGGGCGAATGAAGCTTTCTTT
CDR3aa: CASSFRANEAFF

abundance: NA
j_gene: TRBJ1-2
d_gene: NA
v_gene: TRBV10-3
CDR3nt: TGTGCCATCAGTGAGGGTCAGGGCTACACCTTC
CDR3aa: CAISEGQGYTF

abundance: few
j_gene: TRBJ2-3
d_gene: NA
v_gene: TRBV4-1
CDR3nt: TGCGCCAGCAGCCGGAGTCATACCACAGATACGCAGTATTTT
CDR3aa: CASSRSHTTDTQYF

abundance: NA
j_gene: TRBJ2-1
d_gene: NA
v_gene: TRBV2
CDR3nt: TGTGCCAGCAGTGAACGCCTACCCCAGTACAATGAGCAGTTCTTC
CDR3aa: CASSERLPQYNEQFF

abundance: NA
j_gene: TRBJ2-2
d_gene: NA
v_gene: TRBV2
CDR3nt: TGTGCCAGCAGTGGGCAGCTGAACACCGGGGAGCTGTTTTTT
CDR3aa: CASSGQLNTGELFF

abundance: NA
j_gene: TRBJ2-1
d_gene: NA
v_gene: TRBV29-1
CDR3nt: TGCAGCGTTGATACGGGGCAACTGTACTACAATGAGCAGTTCTTC
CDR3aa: CSVDTGQLYYNEQFF

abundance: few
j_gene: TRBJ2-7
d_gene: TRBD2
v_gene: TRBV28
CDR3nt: TGTGCCAGCAGTTTTTCTACGGGAGGAGTCGCGTACTTC
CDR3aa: CASSFSTGGVAYF

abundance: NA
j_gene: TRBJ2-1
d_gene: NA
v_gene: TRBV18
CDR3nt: TGTGCCAGCTCACCGCTACAGGGCGATGAGCAGTTCTTC
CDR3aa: CASSPLQGDEQFF

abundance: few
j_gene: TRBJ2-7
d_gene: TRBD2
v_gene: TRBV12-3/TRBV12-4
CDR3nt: TGTGCCAGCAGCTACAGGACTAGCGGTCCCTACGAGCAGTACTTC
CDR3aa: CASSYRTSGPYEQYF

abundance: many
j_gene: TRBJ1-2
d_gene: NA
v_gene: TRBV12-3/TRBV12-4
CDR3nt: TGTGCCAGCAGTTTGCGGCAGGAGCCTAACTATGGCTACACCTTC
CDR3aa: CASSLRQEPNYGYTF

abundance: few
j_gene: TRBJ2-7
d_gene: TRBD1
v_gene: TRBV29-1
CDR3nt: TGCAGCGTCGATGAGGCGGGACAGGGCTACGAGCAGTACTTC
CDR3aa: CSVDEAGQGYEQYF

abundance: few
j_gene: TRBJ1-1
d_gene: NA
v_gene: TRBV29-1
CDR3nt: TGCAGCGTCCTTGACGGACTGAACACTGAAGCTTTCTTT
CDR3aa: CSVLDGLNTEAFF

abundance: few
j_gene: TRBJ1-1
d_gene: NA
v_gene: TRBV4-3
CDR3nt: TGCGCCAGCAGCCGCACAGGGTACACTGAAGCTTTCTTT
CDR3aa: CASSRTGYTEAFF

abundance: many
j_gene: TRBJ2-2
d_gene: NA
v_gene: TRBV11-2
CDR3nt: TGTGCCAGCAGCTTAGAATCCGGTGCCACCGGGGAGCTGTTTTTT
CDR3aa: CASSLESGATGELFF

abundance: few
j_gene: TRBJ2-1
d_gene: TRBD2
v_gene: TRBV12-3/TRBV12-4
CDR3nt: TGTGCCAGCAGTTGGAGCGGGAGCCTCTACAATGAGCAGTTCTTC
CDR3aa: CASSWSGSLYNEQFF

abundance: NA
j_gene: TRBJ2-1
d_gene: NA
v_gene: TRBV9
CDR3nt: TGTGCCAGCAGCGTGGGCGCTAGCGAGAATAGGGAGCAGTTCTTC
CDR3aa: CASSVGASENREQFF

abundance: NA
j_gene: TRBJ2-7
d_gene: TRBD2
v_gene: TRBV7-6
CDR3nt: TGTGCCAGCAGCTTAGCCGGGACTAGTGGTGAGCAGTACTTC
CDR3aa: CASSLAGTSGEQYF

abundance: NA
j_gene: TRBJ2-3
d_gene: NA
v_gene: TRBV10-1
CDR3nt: TGCGCCAGCGGCCTAGTACGCCCCGGTCTTCCGTCCGATACGCAGTATTTT
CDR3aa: CASGLVRPGLPSDTQYF

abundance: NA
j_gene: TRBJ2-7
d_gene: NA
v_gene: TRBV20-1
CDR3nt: TGCAGTGCCAGCACAACCACGAGGAGCGATAGCTCCTACGAGCAGTACTTC
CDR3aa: CSASTTTRSDSSYEQYF

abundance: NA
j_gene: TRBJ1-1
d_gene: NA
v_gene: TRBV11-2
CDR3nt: TGTGCCAGCAGCTTGACGGACAGCACCAAGAACACTGAAGCTTTCTTT
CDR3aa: CASSLTDSTKNTEAFF

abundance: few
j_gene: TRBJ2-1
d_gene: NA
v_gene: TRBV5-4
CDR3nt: TGTGCCAGCAGCTTTGCGACGGGCCCCGGCGAGCAGTTCTTC
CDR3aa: CASSFATGPGEQFF

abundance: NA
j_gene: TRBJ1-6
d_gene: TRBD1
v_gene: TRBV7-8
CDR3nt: TGTGCCAGCAGCCAAGGGGGCGGAACCTATAATTCACCCCTCCACTTT
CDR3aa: CASSQGGGTYNSPLHF

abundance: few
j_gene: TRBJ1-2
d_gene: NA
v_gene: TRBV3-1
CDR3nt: TGTGCCAGCAGCAACTCCGGGGCCCAGGGGAGCTACACCTTC
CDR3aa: CASSNSGAQGSYTF

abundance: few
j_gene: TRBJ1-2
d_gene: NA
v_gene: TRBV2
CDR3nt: TGTGCCAGCAGACAAGACCAGGGCCCATGGGACTATGGCTACACCTTC
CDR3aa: CASRQDQGPWDYGYTF

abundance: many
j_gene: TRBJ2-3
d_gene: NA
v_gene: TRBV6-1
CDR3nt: TGTGCCAGCAGGGTTGGAACCACAGATACGCAGTATTTT
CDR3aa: CASRVGTTDTQYF

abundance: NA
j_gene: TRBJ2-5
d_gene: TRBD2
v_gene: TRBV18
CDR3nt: TGTGCCAGCTCACCATGGGGACTAGCGGCTATACAAGAGACCCAGTACTTC
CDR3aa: CASSPWGLAAIQETQYF

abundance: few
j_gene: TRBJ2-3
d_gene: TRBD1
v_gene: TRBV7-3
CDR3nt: TGTGCCAGCAGCGCACAGGGGCACACAGATACGCAGTATTTT
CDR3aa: CASSAQGHTDTQYF

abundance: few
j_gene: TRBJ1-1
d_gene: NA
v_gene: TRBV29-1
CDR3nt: TGCAGCGTTGAACCGACCGGCCTCGGTGAAGCTTTCTTT
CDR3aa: CSVEPTGLGEAFF

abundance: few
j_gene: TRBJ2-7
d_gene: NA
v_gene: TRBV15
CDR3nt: TGTGCCACCAGCGTTGAAGACTACACCGACTCCTACGAGCAGTACTTC
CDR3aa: CATSVEDYTDSYEQYF

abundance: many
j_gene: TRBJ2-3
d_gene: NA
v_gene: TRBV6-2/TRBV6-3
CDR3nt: TGTGCCAGCAGAGTACTAGATAATTTTGCAGATACGCAGTATTTT
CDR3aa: CASRVLDNFADTQYF

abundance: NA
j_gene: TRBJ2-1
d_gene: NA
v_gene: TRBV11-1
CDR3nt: TGTGCCAGCAGCCAATTGGGAAGGGGTCACAATGAGCAGTTCTTC
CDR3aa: CASSQLGRGHNEQFF